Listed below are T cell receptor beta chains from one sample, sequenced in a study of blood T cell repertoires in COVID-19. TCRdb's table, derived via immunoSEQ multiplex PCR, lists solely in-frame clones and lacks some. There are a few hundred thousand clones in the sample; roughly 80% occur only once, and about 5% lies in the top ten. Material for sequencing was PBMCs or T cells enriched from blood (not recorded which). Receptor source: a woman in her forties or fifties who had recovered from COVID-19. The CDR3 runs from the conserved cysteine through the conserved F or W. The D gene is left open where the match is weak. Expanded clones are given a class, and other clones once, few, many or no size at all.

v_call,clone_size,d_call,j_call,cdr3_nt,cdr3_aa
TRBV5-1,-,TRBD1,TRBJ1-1,TGCGCCAGCAGCCCACAGGGGGTCACTGAAGCTTTCTTT,CASSPQGVTEAFF
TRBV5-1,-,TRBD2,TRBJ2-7,TGCGCCAGCAGCTTGACTAGCGGGGGCAAGTACGAGCAGTACTTC,CASSLTSGGKYEQYF
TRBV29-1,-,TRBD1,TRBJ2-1,TGCAGCGTTGGGACAGGGTTAGAAACCTCGTCTACCAATGAGCAGTTCTTC,CSVGTGLETSSTNEQFF
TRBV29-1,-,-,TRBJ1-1,TGCAGCGTTGAGTTGCCGGCTGAAGCTTTCTTT,CSVELPAEAFF
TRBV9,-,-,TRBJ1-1,TGTGCCAGCAGCCCAGGAGAGGAGGCTGAAGCTTTCTTT,CASSPGEEAEAFF
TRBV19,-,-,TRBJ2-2,TGTGCCAGTAGTATAAACGGGGGCACCGGGGAGCTGTTTTTT,CASSINGGTGELFF
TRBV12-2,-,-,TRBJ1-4,TGTGCAAGTCGCTTAGGGGGGCGTTTGTCCAATGAAAAACTGTTTTTT,CASRLGGRLSNEKLFF
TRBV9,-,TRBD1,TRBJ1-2,TGTGCCAGCAGCCCGGGACAGGGATATTCGGACGACTATGGCTACACCTTC,CASSPGQGYSDDYGYTF
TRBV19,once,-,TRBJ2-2,TGTGCCAGTAAGCAGGGCACCGGGGAGCTGTTTTTT,CASKQGTGELFF
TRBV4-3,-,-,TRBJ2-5,TGCGCCAGCAGCCAAGATAGGACACAACAAGAGACCCAGTACTTC,CASSQDRTQQETQYF
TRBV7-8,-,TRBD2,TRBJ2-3,TGTGCCAGCAGCTTATTCACTAGCGGGAGGGTCAGGGGTAGGAATACGCAGTATTTT,CASSLFTSGRVRGRNTQYF
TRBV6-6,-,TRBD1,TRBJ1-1,TGTGCCAGCAGTCCAGGACAGGGGACCACTGAAGCTTTCTTT,CASSPGQGTTEAFF
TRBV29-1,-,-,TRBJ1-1,TGCAGCGTTGGCGATACGAACACTGAAGCTTTCTTT,CSVGDTNTEAFF
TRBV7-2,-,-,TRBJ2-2,TGTGCCAGCAGCCCACGGTACACCGGGGAGCTGTTTTTT,CASSPRYTGELFF
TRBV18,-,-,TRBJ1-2,TGTGCCAGCTCACCAGACAGCGACTATGGCTACACCTTC,CASSPDSDYGYTF
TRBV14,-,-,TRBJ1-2,TGTGCCAGCAGTCACTCCCTATACCCCTATGGCTACACCTTC,CASSHSLYPYGYTF
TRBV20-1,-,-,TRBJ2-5,TGCAGTGCTAGTGGGGCGGGCCAAGAGACCCAGTACTTC,CSASGAGQETQYF
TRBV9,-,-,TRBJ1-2,TGTGCCAGCAGCGTAGAGGGGGTATATGGCTACACCTTC,CASSVEGVYGYTF
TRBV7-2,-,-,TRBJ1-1,TGTGCCAGCAGCTTGGAGGGAGACACTGAAGCTTTCTTT,CASSLEGDTEAFF
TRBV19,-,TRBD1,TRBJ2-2,TGTGCCAGTAGAACCGACAGGGTTAGGACCGGGGAGCTGTTTTTT,CASRTDRVRTGELFF
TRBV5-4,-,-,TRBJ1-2,TGTGCCAGCAGCTTGGTGGGGGGGGACGGCTACACCTTC,CASSLVGGDGYTF
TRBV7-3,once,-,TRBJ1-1,TGTGCCAGCAGCTCCAACGGGAACACTGAAGCTTTCTTT,CASSSNGNTEAFF
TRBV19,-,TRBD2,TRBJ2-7,TGTGCCAGTAAGCGGGACGCGGGACTTGACGGCTTGTACGAGCAGTACTTC,CASKRDAGLDGLYEQYF
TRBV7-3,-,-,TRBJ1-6,TGTGCCAGCAGCCCCTCCATAGGGGGTGGTTCACCCCTCCACTTT,CASSPSIGGGSPLHF
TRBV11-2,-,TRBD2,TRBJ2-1,TGTGCCAGCAGCTCCAACGGACTAGTCAATAATGAGCAGTTCTTC,CASSSNGLVNNEQFF
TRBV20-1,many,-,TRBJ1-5,TGCAGTGCTAGTCCCGGACTTAATCAGCCCCAGCATTTT,CSASPGLNQPQHF
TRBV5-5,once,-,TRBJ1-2,TGTGCCAGCAGCTTGGAACAGACCTATGGCTACACCTTC,CASSLEQTYGYTF
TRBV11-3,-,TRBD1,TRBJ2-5,TGTGCCAGCAGCTCGTCCCGGGACAGGGGAAGAGGGGAGACCCAGTACTTC,CASSSSRDRGRGETQYF